This TCR beta chain emerged from a study of early stage breast cancer tumors. Germline values: CDR1 SNHLY, CDR2 FYNNEI. The CDR3 is 15 residues long. J was trimmed by 3 bases and V by 6 bases; bases with no gene match: 6. Notes on the study in general: Commonly generated sequences made up most enriched TCRB sequences shared between patients.

As to this clone: The target antigen is unknown.

Only in-frame clones appear in the TCRdb table, and some are missing; sequencing was by immunoSEQ multiplex PCR. The sample yields 1,500 to 2,500 clones, 69% seen once. V is TRBV2 and J is TRBJ2-4; 9 bases match TRBD2. This clonotype was obtained from a person in their forties with breast cancer. The sequencing sample was made of normal breast tissue next to the tumor. The CDR3, as DNA: TGTGCCAGCAGAGAGCGGGAGGCAGGCAAAAACATTCAGTACTTC. As protein: CASREREAGKNIQYF.